The source of this T cell receptor (beta chain) is a study of blood T cell repertoires in COVID-19. The wider study: Nucleic acid was either cDNA or gDNA, and it came from T cells, B-cell-depleted T cells, or PBMCs.

The length of the CDR3 is 16 residues. The junction had 8 bases not matched to a gene; V was cut back by 4 bases and J by 2 bases. Germline CDR1 is SGHKS and CDR2 is YYEKEE (reference sequence). As handled by the study authors: Researchers report that nucleated cell counts were estimated from reference gene primer amplification. Profiling relied on immunoSEQ multiplex PCR, and the TCRdb table lists in-frame clones only, not all of them. V, J and clone size are those of that table, while D and trimming were read from the DNA. The data show around 200,000 clones, 85% seen once. Membership in each cohort depended on participant-reported clinical history.

Sample: PBMCs or T cells enriched from blood (not recorded which). The sequence came from a man between 35 and 55 years old who had recovered from COVID-19. The genes are TRBV5-5 and TRBJ2-5; 10 bases map to TRBD2. CDR3 protein: CASSPVLAGVQETQYF. The CDR3 DNA follows: TGTGCCAGCAGCCCGGTCCTAGCGGGAGTGCAAGAGACCCAGTACTTC.